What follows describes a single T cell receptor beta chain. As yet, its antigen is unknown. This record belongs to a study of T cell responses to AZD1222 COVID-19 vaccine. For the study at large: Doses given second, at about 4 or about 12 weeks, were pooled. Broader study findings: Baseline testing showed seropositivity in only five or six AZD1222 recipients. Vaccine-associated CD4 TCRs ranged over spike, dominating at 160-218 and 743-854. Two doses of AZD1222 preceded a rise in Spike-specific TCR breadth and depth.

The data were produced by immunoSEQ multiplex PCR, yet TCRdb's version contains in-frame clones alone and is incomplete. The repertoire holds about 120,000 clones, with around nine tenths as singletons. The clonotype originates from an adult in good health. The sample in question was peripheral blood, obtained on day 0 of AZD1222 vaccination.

The chain's CDR3 is CAISEGGQGRLGAFF. CDR3 bases: TGTGCCATCAGTGAGGGGGGACAGGGGAGGCTGGGAGCTTTCTTT. This rearrangement joins TRBV10-3 to TRBJ1-1, with 10 bases fitting TRBD1. This CDR3 is 15 amino acids long. The germline V gene has CDR1 ENHRY and CDR2 SYGVKD. V shed 2 bases and J 10 bases; nucleotides not matched to a gene: 10.